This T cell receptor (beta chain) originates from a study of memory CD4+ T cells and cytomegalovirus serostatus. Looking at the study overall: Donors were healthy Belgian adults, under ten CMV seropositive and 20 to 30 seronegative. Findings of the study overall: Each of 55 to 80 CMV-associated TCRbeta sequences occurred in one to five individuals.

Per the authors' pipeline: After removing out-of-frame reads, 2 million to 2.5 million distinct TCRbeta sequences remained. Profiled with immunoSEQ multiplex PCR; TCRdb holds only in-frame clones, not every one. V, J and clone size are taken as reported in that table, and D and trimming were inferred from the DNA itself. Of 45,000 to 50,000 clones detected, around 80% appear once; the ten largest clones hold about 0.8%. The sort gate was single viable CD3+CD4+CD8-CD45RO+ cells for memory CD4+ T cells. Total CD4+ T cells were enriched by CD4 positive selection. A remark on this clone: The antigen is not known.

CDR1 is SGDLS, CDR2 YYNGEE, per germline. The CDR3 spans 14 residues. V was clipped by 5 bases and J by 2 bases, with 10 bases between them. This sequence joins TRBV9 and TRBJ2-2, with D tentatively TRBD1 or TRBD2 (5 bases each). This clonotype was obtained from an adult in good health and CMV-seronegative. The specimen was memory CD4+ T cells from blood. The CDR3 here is CASSGTVNTGELFF. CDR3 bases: TGTGCCAGCAGTGGGACGGTTAACACCGGGGAGCTGTTTTTT.